A selection of T cell receptor beta chains follows, all from one sample in a study of T cell responses to AZD1222 COVID-19 vaccine. Sequencing used immunoSEQ multiplex PCR; TCRdb keeps in-frame clones, though not all of them. The sample consists of about 110,000 clones, around 90% of them appearing once. The sequenced sample was peripheral blood, obtained 28 days after the second AZD1222 dose. The receptors were gathered from an adult who received the AZD1222 COVID-19 vaccine. Both conserved end residues are part of each CDR3. A D gene is named only where the DNA matches it firmly. Clone size appears in some rows only: once, few, many, or a class for an expanded clone.

abundance,d_gene,v_gene,j_gene,CDR3nt,CDR3aa
few,TRBD1,TRBV18,TRBJ2-5,TGTGCCAGCTCACCACGGACGGCAGGGGGAGAGACCCAGTACTTC,CASSPRTAGGETQYF
NA,NA,TRBV24-1,TRBJ1-2,TGTGCCACCAGTGACCAAGGTGGCTACACCTTC,CATSDQGGYTF
NA,NA,TRBV7-6,TRBJ1-1,TGTGCCAGCAAACAACCTCGGGTAGGAGGGAACACTGAAGCTTTCTTT,CASKQPRVGGNTEAFF
NA,NA,TRBV11-2,TRBJ1-1,TGTGCCAGCAGCTTACGGGGGTTTAACACTGAAGCTTTCTTT,CASSLRGFNTEAFF
once,TRBD1,TRBV5-1,TRBJ2-1,TGCGCCAGCACGCCCCCGGGACAGGGCCTCAATGAGCAGTTCTTC,CASTPPGQGLNEQFF
NA,TRBD2,TRBV29-1,TRBJ2-3,TGCAGCGTTACTAGCGGGAACACAGATACGCAGTATTTT,CSVTSGNTDTQYF
NA,NA,TRBV9,TRBJ2-2,TGTGCCAGCAGCGTAGAACCCAGGAACACCGGGGAGCTGTTTTTT,CASSVEPRNTGELFF
NA,NA,TRBV28,TRBJ1-3,TGTGCCAGCAGATTACAGGGACCTGGAAACACCATATATTTT,CASRLQGPGNTIYF
NA,NA,TRBV5-4,TRBJ2-6,TGTGCCAGCAGCTTACTTATACTAGCCGACGGTGGGGCCAACGTCCTGACTTTC,CASSLLILADGGANVLTF
NA,NA,TRBV19,TRBJ1-6,TGTGCCAGCGCTCGAGAGGGTTCCCTTAATTCACCCCTCCACTTT,CASAREGSLNSPLHF
few,NA,TRBV5-1,TRBJ2-7,TGCGCCAGCAGCATTGGGCATAGCGGAAGCTCCTACGAGCAGTACTTC,CASSIGHSGSSYEQYF
NA,NA,TRBV18,TRBJ2-2,TGTGCCAGCTCACCCCCATCTGCTAGAGCGAACACCGGGGAGCTGTTTTTT,CASSPPSARANTGELFF
NA,NA,TRBV11-2,TRBJ1-2,TGTGCCAGCAGCTTAGATCGAAGGACGGGGGGCGCTTCCTATAACTATGGCTACACCTTC,CASSLDRRTGGASYNYGYTF
NA,TRBD1,TRBV28,TRBJ1-3,TGTGCCAGCAGTTTACCAGGACAGGGGGCATACACCATATATTTT,CASSLPGQGAYTIYF
NA,NA,TRBV6-2/TRBV6-3,TRBJ1-5,TGTGCCAGCAGTTTGAGTCCCGTGAACAATCAGCCCCAGCATTTT,CASSLSPVNNQPQHF
NA,TRBD1,TRBV5-5,TRBJ2-1,TGTGCCAGCAGCACACGGGACAGGGGCGGCAATGAGCAGTTCTTC,CASSTRDRGGNEQFF
NA,TRBD1,TRBV7-8,TRBJ1-5,TGTGCCAGCAGCTTAATACGACAGGGGGCGATTAGTCAGCCCCAGCATTTT,CASSLIRQGAISQPQHF
NA,TRBD2,TRBV11-2,TRBJ2-3,TGTGCCAGCAGCCTGCGGGGGTCAGATACGCAGTATTTT,CASSLRGSDTQYF
NA,TRBD2,TRBV19,TRBJ2-5,TGTGCCAGTAGCGCGACTAGCGGGGGCAACCGGCACTTC,CASSATSGGNRHF
NA,TRBD1,TRBV6-5,TRBJ1-1,TGTGCCAGCAGTACACCGGGACAGGGAAACACTGAAGCTTTCTTT,CASSTPGQGNTEAFF
NA,NA,TRBV6-5,TRBJ2-7,TGTGCCAGCAGTAATCCCATAACAGGAACCTACGAGCAGTACTTC,CASSNPITGTYEQYF
NA,NA,TRBV14,TRBJ2-7,TGTGCCAGCAGCCCCGGGTTGTACGAGCAGTACTTC,CASSPGLYEQYF
NA,TRBD2,TRBV5-4,TRBJ2-3,TGTGCCAGCAGCCTAACTAGCGGGGGGGCCGTCAATACGCAGTATTTT,CASSLTSGGAVNTQYF
once,NA,TRBV7-2,TRBJ1-1,TGTGCCAGCAGCTTATCGGTTGGTGGGACTGAAGCTTTCTTT,CASSLSVGGTEAFF
NA,NA,TRBV2,TRBJ2-3,TGTGCCAGCAGTGTCAGAATTCCCGAGGGCCCAGATACGCAGTATTTT,CASSVRIPEGPDTQYF
NA,NA,TRBV4-3,TRBJ2-7,TGCGCCAGCAGCCGAAGCGGTATGGTACCCGAGCAGTACTTC,CASSRSGMVPEQYF
NA,TRBD1,TRBV5-1,TRBJ1-2,TGCGCCAGCAGCACCTCAGGGGGAACCTATGGCTACACCTTC,CASSTSGGTYGYTF
NA,TRBD2,TRBV11-2,TRBJ2-7,TGTGCCAGCAGTCCCTCGACTAGCGGCTACGAGCAGTACTTC,CASSPSTSGYEQYF
NA,TRBD1,TRBV9,TRBJ1-5,TGTGCCAGCAGTGCCCAGGGGGTCCTGGATCAGCCCCAGCATTTT,CASSAQGVLDQPQHF
NA,NA,TRBV19,TRBJ2-3,TGTGCCAGTAGTATCGGGCAGGCCACGAATACGCAGTATTTT,CASSIGQATNTQYF
NA,NA,TRBV2,TRBJ2-5,TGTGCCAGCAAGGAGACAGGCCAAGAGACCCAGTACTTC,CASKETGQETQYF
NA,NA,TRBV11-2,TRBJ2-7,TGTGCCAGCAGCTTAGATTGGTACTACGAGCAGTACTTC,CASSLDWYYEQYF
NA,NA,TRBV5-1,TRBJ2-1,TGCGCCAGCAGCTTGTGGTCGGCGCGTCAAGCTCCATACAATGAGCAGTTCTTC,CASSLWSARQAPYNEQFF
NA,NA,TRBV10-3,TRBJ2-2,TGTGCCATCAGGTCGGGAGAGGGACAGAATTTCACCGGGGAGCTGTTTTTT,CAIRSGEGQNFTGELFF
NA,NA,TRBV5-1,TRBJ1-1,TGCGCCAGCAGCTTGGAGGGGGATCCGAACACTGAAGCTTTCTTT,CASSLEGDPNTEAFF
NA,NA,TRBV5-6,TRBJ2-5,TGTGCCAGCAGCACACAAACCCACGGGACATACGGAGAGACCCAGTACTTC,CASSTQTHGTYGETQYF
NA,TRBD1,TRBV5-1,TRBJ2-7,TGCGCCAGCAGCACGGGACAGGTCGCCTACGAGCAGTACTTC,CASSTGQVAYEQYF
NA,NA,TRBV20-1,TRBJ2-5,TGCAGTGCTAGTTGGGAGACCCAGTACTTC,CSASWETQYF
once,NA,TRBV10-3,TRBJ2-6,TGTGCCATCAACGACGAGTACTCTGGGGCCAACGTCCTGACTTTC,CAINDEYSGANVLTF
NA,TRBD1,TRBV18,TRBJ1-4,TGTGCCAGCTCACCGGGACAGCTTAATGAAAAACTGTTTTTT,CASSPGQLNEKLFF
NA,TRBD1,TRBV29-1,TRBJ1-2,TGCAGCGTTGCGAACAGGGGGTATGGCTACACCTTC,CSVANRGYGYTF
NA,TRBD1,TRBV28,TRBJ1-2,TGTGCCAGCATCTCAACTCGGGACAGGGGGCTGATTTATGGCTACACCTTC,CASISTRDRGLIYGYTF
NA,NA,TRBV7-8,TRBJ2-7,TGTGCCAGCAGCTCGACTCCGGCTGGCGAGCAGTACTTC,CASSSTPAGEQYF
NA,NA,TRBV19,TRBJ1-2,TGTGCCAGTAACCAGCCCGCTAACTATGGCTACACCTTC,CASNQPANYGYTF
NA,NA,TRBV18,TRBJ1-3,TGTGCCAGCTCACCCGCAGGGAACTCTGGAAACACCATATATTTT,CASSPAGNSGNTIYF